The 6 T cell receptor beta chains given below trace back to one sample, sequenced in a study of early T cells in non-severe SARS-CoV-2 infection. TCRdb recomputed calls from the 5' RACE reads with MiXCR, one row per CDR3 protein. This table has approximately 56,000 distinct CDR3 sequences, approximately 10% appearing once. Sequenced sample: whole blood. Receptors originate from an adult who was a healthcare worker with PCR-confirmed SARS-CoV-2 infection or an uninfected control (not recorded which).

The table lists this clonotype with many counts. In DNA form, the CDR3 reads TGTGCCAGCAGCGTGACAGGGGGCTTTGGAGAGACCCAGTACTTC. Its translation is CASSVTGGFGETQYF. The chain couples TRBV7-9 to TRBJ2-5; 10 nucleotides agree with TRBD1. This CDR3 contains 15 residues. V shed 5 bases, J shed 4 bases, and the junction held 7 bases outside the gene matches. CDR1 and CDR2 (germline): SEHNR, FQNEAQ (reference sequence).

Many counts were recorded for this clonotype. An end of the junction differs from the germline gene, which may be a read error. The CDR3 sequence is CASSRPEEIQYF. The DNA of the CDR3 is TGTGCCAGCAGCCGCCCCGAAGAGATCCAGTACTTC. The chain joins TRBV11-3 to TRBJ2-5; D not resolved. CDR1 and CDR2 from the germline V gene are SGHNT and YENEEA. There are 12 residues in the CDR3.

J is TRBJ1-2 and V is TRBV7-6; 8 bases match TRBD1. V was clipped by 5 bases and J by 4 bases; unmatched bases: 3. Germline V CDR1 and CDR2: SGHVS, FNYEAQ. The CDR3 loop spans 13 amino acids. The CDR3 DNA reads as TGTGCCAGCAGCCGGACAGGGCGCTATGGCTACACCTTC. Translating gives CASSRTGRYGYTF.

This clonotype was picked up many times. The genes are TRBV20-1 and TRBJ2-1; D unclear. Trimming took 5 bases from V and 0 from J, leaving 14 bases between them. Germline values: CDR1 DFQATT, CDR2 SNEGSKA (reference sequence). This CDR3 is 15 amino acids long. The CDR3 here is CSAPVGPSSYNEQFF. For the CDR3, the DNA is TGCAGTGCTCCCGTCGGGCCGAGCTCCTACAATGAGCAGTTCTTC.

The chain combines TRBV7-6 with TRBJ1-1; tentative D call: TRBD1 (6 bases). The V and J ends lost 5 bases and 4 bases respectively, with 17 bases between them. The germline V gene has CDR1 SGHVS and CDR2 FNYEAQ. This CDR3 has 15 residues. The CDR3, as DNA: TGTGCCAGCAGCCTCTCCGGGGGGCGGGTCACTGAAGCTTTCTTT. Its translation: CASSLSGGRVTEAFF.

This clonotype occurred many times. The CDR3 loop reads CASSPFSGGADTQYF. The CDR3 nucleotides read TGTGCCAGCAGTCCCTTTTCGGGAGGCGCAGATACGCAGTATTTT. The chain carries TRBV7-2 and TRBJ2-3, with 7 nucleotides matching TRBD2. Germline CDR1 reads SGHTA; CDR2 reads FQGNSA. CDR3 length: 15 amino acids. V lost 6 bases and J lost 4; bases outside the gene matches: 10.